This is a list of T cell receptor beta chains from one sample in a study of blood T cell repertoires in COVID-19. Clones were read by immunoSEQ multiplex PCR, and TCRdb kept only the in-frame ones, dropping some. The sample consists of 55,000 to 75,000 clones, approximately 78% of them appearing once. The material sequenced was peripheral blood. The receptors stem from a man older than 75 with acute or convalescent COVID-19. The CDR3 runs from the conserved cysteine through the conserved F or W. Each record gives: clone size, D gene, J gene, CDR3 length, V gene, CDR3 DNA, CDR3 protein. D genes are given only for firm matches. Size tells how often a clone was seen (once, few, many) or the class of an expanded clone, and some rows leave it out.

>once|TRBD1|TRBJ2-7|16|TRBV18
TGTGCCAGCTCACCACCCAACGGCAGGGACAGACACGAGCAGTACTTC
CASSPPNGRDRHEQYF
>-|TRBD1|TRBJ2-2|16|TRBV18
TGTGCCAGCTCACCAGGCCAGGGGGCGCTCGGCGGGGAGCTGTTTTTT
CASSPGQGALGGELFF
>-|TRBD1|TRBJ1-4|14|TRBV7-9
TGTGCCAGCAGTTCGGACAGGGTCACTGAAAAACTGTTTTTT
CASSSDRVTEKLFF
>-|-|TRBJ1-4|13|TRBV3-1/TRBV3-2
TGTGCCAGCAGTCAGGGAAGAAGTGAAAAACTGTTTTTT
CASSQGRSEKLFF
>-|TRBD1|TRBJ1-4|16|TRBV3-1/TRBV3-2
TGTGCCAGCAGCCGCGAGCCGGGACAGACTAATGAAAAACTGTTTTTT
CASSREPGQTNEKLFF
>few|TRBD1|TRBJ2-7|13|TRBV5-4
TGTGCCAGCAGCTTACAGGGGTCCTACGAGCAGTACTTC
CASSLQGSYEQYF
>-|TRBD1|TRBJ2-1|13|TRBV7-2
TGTGCCAGCAGCCCATGGACAGGGAATGAGCAGTTCTTC
CASSPWTGNEQFF
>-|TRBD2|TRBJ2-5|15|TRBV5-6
TGTGCCAGCAGCTTGGAGAGCGGGGCTCGGGGGACCCAGTACTTC
CASSLESGARGTQYF
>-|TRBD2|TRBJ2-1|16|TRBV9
TGTGCCAGCAGCGTAATGACTAGCGTGGGGTACAATGAGCAGTTCTTC
CASSVMTSVGYNEQFF
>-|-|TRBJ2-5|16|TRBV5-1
TGCGCCAGCAGCTTGGGGCTAGCGACGGGGCAAGAGACCCAGTACTTC
CASSLGLATGQETQYF
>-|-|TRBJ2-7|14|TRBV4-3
TGCGCCAGCAGCCAAGTGTCGTTCGGGTCGAGGCAGTACTTC
CASSQVSFGSRQYF
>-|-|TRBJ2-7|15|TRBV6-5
TGTGCCAGCAGTCGCCTCGACAGTTCTCCGGTCGAGCAGTACTTC
CASSRLDSSPVEQYF
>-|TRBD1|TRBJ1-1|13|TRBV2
TGTGCCAGCAGCCAAGACAGGGCCACTGAAGCTTTCTTT
CASSQDRATEAFF
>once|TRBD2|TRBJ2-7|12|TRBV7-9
TGTGCCAGCAGCAACCCGGGACTAGTGTCGTACTTC
CASSNPGLVSYF
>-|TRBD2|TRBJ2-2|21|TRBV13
TGTGCCAGCAGACCCAACCCTTGGCTGGCTAGCGGTAATCAGAACACCGGGGAGCTGTTTTTT
CASRPNPWLASGNQNTGELFF
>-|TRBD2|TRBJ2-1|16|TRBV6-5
TGTGCCAGCAGTTCCGGGGGACTAGCGGGAGGGGGTGAGCAGTTCTTC
CASSSGGLAGGGEQFF
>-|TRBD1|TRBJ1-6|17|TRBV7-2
TGTGCCAGCAGCCCGAGCCCCGGGACAGGGGCCGGTTCACCCCTCCACTTT
CASSPSPGTGAGSPLHF
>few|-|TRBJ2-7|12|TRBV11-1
TGTGCCACCTCTCAAACTAACTACGAGCAGTACTTC
CATSQTNYEQYF
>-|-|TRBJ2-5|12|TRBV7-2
TGTGCCAGCAGCTTAGCGGTCGGGACCCAGTACTTC
CASSLAVGTQYF
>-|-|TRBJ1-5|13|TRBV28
TGTGCCGCCGCGGGGGATAGCAATCAGCCCCAGCATTTT
CAAAGDSNQPQHF
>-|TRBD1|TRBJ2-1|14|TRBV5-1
TGCGCCAGCAGCTTGGGGACAGGTTTTTATGAGCAGTTCTTC
CASSLGTGFYEQFF
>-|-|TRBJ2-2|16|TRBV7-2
TGTGCCAGCAGCTTAGTGGCCACCTCGAACACCGGGGAGCTGTTTTTT
CASSLVATSNTGELFF
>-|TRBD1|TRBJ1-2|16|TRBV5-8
TGTGCCAGCAGCTTTCCGTCCTGGGACAGGCTCTATGGCTACACCTTC
CASSFPSWDRLYGYTF
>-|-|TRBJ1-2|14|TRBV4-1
TGCGCCAGCAGCCAAGATCGGGGGGACTATGGCTACACCTTC
CASSQDRGDYGYTF
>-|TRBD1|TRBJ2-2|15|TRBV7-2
TGTGCCAGCAGCCGGGACAGGGAGGACACCGGGGAGCTGTTTTTT
CASSRDREDTGELFF
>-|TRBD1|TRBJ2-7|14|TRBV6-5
TGTGCCAGCAAACGGACAGGGGCAACCTACGAGCAGTACTTC
CASKRTGATYEQYF
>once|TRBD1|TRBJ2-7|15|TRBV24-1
TGTGCCACCAGTGGGGGTGGGACAGGTTCCTACGAGCAGTACTTC
CATSGGGTGSYEQYF
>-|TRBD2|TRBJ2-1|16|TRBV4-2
TGTGCCAGCAGCCTCACTGGACTAGCTGCTTACAATGAGCAGTTCTTC
CASSLTGLAAYNEQFF
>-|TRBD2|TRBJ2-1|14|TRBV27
TGTGCCAGCAGAGGGACTAGCGGGGGGAATGAGCAGTTCTTC
CASRGTSGGNEQFF